One sample yielded the 18 T cell receptor beta chains listed below, sequenced in a study of T cell changes during pregnancy in multiple sclerosis. Clones were read by immunoSEQ multiplex PCR, and TCRdb kept only the in-frame ones, dropping some. Here the sample spans over 55,000 clones, roughly 90% being singletons. Material: peripheral blood, obtained after pregnancy. Receptors originate from a female donor in good health, enrolled as a control in a pregnancy study.

The genes are TRBV4-1 and TRBJ2-7; 9 nucleotides align to TRBD1. Germline trimming cut 1 base from V and 3 bases from J; bases unmatched to any gene: 10. Germline CDR1 MGHRA, CDR2 YSYEKL. CDR3 size: 17 residues. CDR3 sequence: CASSQADGQGYFYEQYF. CDR3 DNA sequence: TGCGCCAGCAGCCAAGCCGACGGACAGGGGTATTTCTACGAGCAGTACTTC.

The chain employs TRBV6-1 and TRBJ1-4; 9 bases agree with TRBD1. Germline CDR1 and CDR2: MNHNS and SASEGT. Unmatched junction bases numbered 8, after V lost 2 bases and J lost 4 bases. The CDR3 runs 17 residues. In DNA form, the CDR3 reads TGTGCCAGCAGTGAAACCATACCGGGACAGGGTAATGAAAAACTGTTTTTT. This encodes CASSETIPGQGNEKLFF.

This chain links TRBV11-2 with TRBJ2-1; D is unresolved. V lost 1 base, J lost 4 bases, and 5 bases lay in between. Germline CDR1 SGHAT, CDR2 FQNNGV. The CDR3 spans 13 residues. The DNA of the CDR3 is TGTGCCAGCAGCTTAGGGCGGTACAATGAGCAGTTCTTC. Protein product: CASSLGRYNEQFF.

This clone was seen only a few times. The chain uses TRBV19 and TRBJ2-2; 12 bases line up with TRBD2. Germline V gives CDR1 LNHDA, CDR2 SQIVND (reference sequence). Unmatched junction bases numbered 7, after V lost 5 bases and J lost 3 bases. This CDR3 is 17 amino acids long. CDR3: CASSPTSGSLYTGELFF. CDR3 bases: TGTGCCAGTAGTCCGACTAGCGGGAGCCTATACACCGGGGAGCTGTTTTTT.

The V and J genes are TRBV5-1 and TRBJ1-1; a possible D gene is TRBD1 (6 bases). Trimming removed 2 bases at V and 5 bases at J, with 16 bases between. Germline V gene lookup returns CDR1 SGHRS and CDR2 YFSETQ. The CDR3 has 15 amino acids. As DNA, the CDR3 is TGCGCCAGCAGCTTTGGGGACACAGTCAGGACTGAAGCTTTCTTT. Translating it yields CASSFGDTVRTEAFF.

This clone was found a few times. The chain carries TRBV19 and TRBJ1-1, with TRBD1 matching over 10 bases. Germline V gene sequence: CDR1 LNHDA, CDR2 SQIVND (reference sequence). With 6 bases clipped from V and 3 bases from J, the junction kept 10 bases outside the gene matches. The CDR3 has 16 residues. The CDR3, as DNA: TGTGCCAGTAGCCCCCGGGACAGGGGATTATACACTGAAGCTTTCTTT. Translating gives CASSPRDRGLYTEAFF.

This chain uses TRBV19 with TRBJ1-2, with 7 bases fitting TRBD1. V lost 3 bases to trimming and J lost 7 bases; unmatched junction nucleotides: 5. The CDR3 runs 13 residues. Looked up from germline, CDR1 is LNHDA and CDR2 is SQIVND (reference sequence). The CDR3 DNA follows: TGTGCCAGTAGTATGACAGGGCAGGGTGGCTACACCTTC. Protein sequence: CASSMTGQGGYTF.

The chain uses TRBV19 and TRBJ2-3; 7 bases are a match to TRBD2. Germline V gene lookup returns CDR1 LNHDA and CDR2 SQIVND (reference sequence). V shed 6 bases, J shed 2 bases, and the junction held 8 bases outside the gene matches. This CDR3 is built from 15 residues. This CDR3 reads CASSLLAANTDTQYF. For the CDR3, the DNA is TGTGCCAGTAGCCTTCTAGCGGCCAACACAGATACGCAGTATTTT.

The rearrangement joins TRBV19 to TRBJ2-5; 7 bases agree with TRBD2. Per germline, CDR1 LNHDA and CDR2 SQIVND (reference sequence). Germline trimming cut 7 bases from V and 5 bases from J; bases unmatched to any gene: 7. The CDR3 extends over 13 amino acids. CDR3 bases: TGTGCCAGTAAGGTAGCGGGTGGGGAGACCCAGTACTTC. As protein: CASKVAGGETQYF.

On this clone: This sample includes further DNA sequences coding for the same CDR3. V usage is TRBV5-1 and J usage is TRBJ2-1; D gene uncertain. The CDR3 is 16 residues long. The germline V gene has CDR1 SGHRS and CDR2 YFSETQ. The V and J ends lost 0 bases and 0 bases respectively, with 10 bases between them. Here the CDR3 reads CASSLGGQSSYNEQFF. As DNA, the CDR3 is TGCGCCAGCAGCTTGGGCGGCCAAAGCTCCTACAATGAGCAGTTCTTC.

The chain combines TRBV5-1 with TRBJ2-1; 8 bases map to TRBD1. V was clipped by 4 bases and J by 8 bases; unmatched bases: 11. CDR1 and CDR2 (germline): SGHRS, YFSETQ. This CDR3 has 15 residues. In nucleotides, the CDR3 is TGCGCCAGCAGCCACACAGGGGGTCCTCAGGATGAGCAGTTCTTC. This gives the protein CASSHTGGPQDEQFF.

The chain carries TRBV6-1 and TRBJ1-2, with D possibly TRBD1 on 6 matching bases. Deletions cut 6 bases from V and 4 bases from J, with 9 bases between. The V gene's germline CDR1 is MNHNS and CDR2 SASEGT. This CDR3 spans 12 amino acids. The CDR3 protein is CASRLDSYGYTF. The CDR3, as DNA: TGTGCCAGCAGATTGGACAGCTATGGCTACACCTTC.

The chain uses TRBV14 and TRBJ1-5, with 11 positions matching TRBD1. The CDR3 contains 16 residues. CDR1 is SGHDN, CDR2 FVKESK, per germline. Trimming at V came to 4 bases and at J to 2 bases, leaving 4 bases not matched to a gene. CDR3 bases: TGTGCCAGCAGCCGGGAGGACAGGGGGCGCAATCAGCCCCAGCATTTT. Protein product: CASSREDRGRNQPQHF.

The rearrangement links TRBV18 to TRBJ2-3; 8 nucleotides agree with TRBD2. CDR1 and CDR2 (germline): KGHSH, LQKENI. The CDR3 contains 15 residues. V lost 8 bases, J lost 2 bases, and 9 bases stayed unmatched. The CDR3 sequence is CASQTGLALTDTQYF. CDR3 DNA sequence: TGTGCCAGCCAAACCGGACTAGCTCTCACAGATACGCAGTATTTT. Filled out from reference TRBV18 and TRBJ2-3, the complete variable domain reads NAGVMQNPRHLVRRRGQEARLRCSPMKGHSHVYWYRQLPEEGLKFMVYLQKENIIDESGMPKERFSAEFPKEGPSILRIQQVVRGDSAAYFCASQTGLALTDTQYFGPGTRLTVL.

This clone was counted only a few times. The chain uses TRBV7-9 and TRBJ2-7; no reliable D call. The CDR3 has 12 residues. The germline V and J ends were trimmed by 4 bases and 2 bases, with 6 bases remaining between them. Per the germline V gene, CDR1 is SEHNR and CDR2 is FQNEAQ (reference sequence). The CDR3 nucleotides read TGTGCCAGCAGCTCCTCCGCCTACGAGCAGTACTTC. It is translated as CASSSSAYEQYF.

This chain joins TRBV2 and TRBJ2-7; 7 bases line up with TRBD2. The ends lost 5 bases at V and 7 bases at J; junction bases unmatched: 5. CDR1 and CDR2 (germline): SNHLY, FYNNEI. CDR3 length equals 12 residues. The CDR3 DNA is TGTGCCAGCAGTCCGACGGGGGGAGAGCAGTACTTC. Its translation is CASSPTGGEQYF.

The chain combines TRBV12-5 with TRBJ2-5, with 7 bases aligning to TRBD2. With V trimmed by 6 bases and J by 5 bases, 6 bases remained unmatched. This CDR3 region has 13 residues. Germline CDR1 and CDR2: LGHNT and FRNRAP. The CDR3 region has the DNA TGTGCTAGTGGGCCGGGGGGAGGGGAGACCCAGTACTTC. Protein sequence: CASGPGGGETQYF. The full variable domain, with the rest looked up from reference TRBV12-5 and TRBJ2-5, is DARVTQTPRHKVTEMGQEVTMRCQPILGHNTVFWYRQTMMQGLELLAYFRNRAPLDDSGMPKDRFSAEMPDATLATLKIQPSEPRDSAVYFCASGPGGGETQYFGPGTRLLVL.

This chain joins TRBV5-1 and TRBJ2-1; D may be TRBD2 (6 bases). The germline V and J ends were trimmed by 0 bases and 7 bases, with 14 bases remaining between them. The germline V gene encodes CDR1 SGHRS and CDR2 YFSETQ. CDR3 length: 15 residues. CDR3 DNA: TGCGCCAGCAGCTTGGTCGGGAGCGGAAGGAATGAGCAGTTCTTC. It specifies CASSLVGSGRNEQFF.